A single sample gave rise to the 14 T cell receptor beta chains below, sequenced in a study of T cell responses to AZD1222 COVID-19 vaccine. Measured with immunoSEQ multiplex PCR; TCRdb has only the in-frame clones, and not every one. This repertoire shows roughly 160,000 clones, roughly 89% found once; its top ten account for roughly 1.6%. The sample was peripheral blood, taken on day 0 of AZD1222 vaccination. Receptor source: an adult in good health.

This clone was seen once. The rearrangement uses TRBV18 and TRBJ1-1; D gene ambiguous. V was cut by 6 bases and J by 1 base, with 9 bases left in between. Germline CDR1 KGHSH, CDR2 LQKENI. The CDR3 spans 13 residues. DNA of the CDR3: TGTGCCAGCTCCCGGGATCGGAACACTGAAGCTTTCTTT. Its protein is CASSRDRNTEAFF.

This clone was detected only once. The CDR3 loop reads CASSDPHGNSNQPQHF. For the CDR3, the DNA is TGTGCCAGTAGTGACCCACACGGGAATAGCAATCAGCCCCAGCATTTT. V is TRBV19 and J is TRBJ1-5, with D hard to call. The V gene lost 5 bases and the J gene lost 0 bases, with 14 bases spanning the gap. This CDR3 has 16 amino acids. Germline-derived CDR1 and CDR2 are LNHDA and SQIVND (reference sequence).

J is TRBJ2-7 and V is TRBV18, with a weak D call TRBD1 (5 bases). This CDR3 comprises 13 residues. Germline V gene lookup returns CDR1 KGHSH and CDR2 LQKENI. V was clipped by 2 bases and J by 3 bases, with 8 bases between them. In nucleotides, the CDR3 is TGTGCCAGCTCACCAAATAGGGGCTACGAGCAGTACTTC. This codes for CASSPNRGYEQYF.

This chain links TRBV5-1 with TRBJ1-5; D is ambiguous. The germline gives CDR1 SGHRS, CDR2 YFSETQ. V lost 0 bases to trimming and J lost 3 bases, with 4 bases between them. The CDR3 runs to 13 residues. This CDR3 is CASSLVPNQPQHF. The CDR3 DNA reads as TGCGCCAGCAGCTTGGTTCCCAATCAGCCCCAGCATTTT.

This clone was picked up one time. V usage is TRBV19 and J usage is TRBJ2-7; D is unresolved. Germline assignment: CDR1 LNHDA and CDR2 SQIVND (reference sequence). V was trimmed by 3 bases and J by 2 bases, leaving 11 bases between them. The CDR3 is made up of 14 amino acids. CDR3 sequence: CASSIIGPTYEQYF. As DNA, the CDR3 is TGTGCCAGTAGTATTATCGGCCCTACCTACGAGCAGTACTTC.

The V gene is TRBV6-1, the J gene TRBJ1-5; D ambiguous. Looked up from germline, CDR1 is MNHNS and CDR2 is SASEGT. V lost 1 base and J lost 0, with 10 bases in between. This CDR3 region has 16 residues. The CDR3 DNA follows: TGTGCCAGCAGTGAAGAGCCGGATCCTAGCAATCAGCCCCAGCATTTT. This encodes CASSEEPDPSNQPQHF.

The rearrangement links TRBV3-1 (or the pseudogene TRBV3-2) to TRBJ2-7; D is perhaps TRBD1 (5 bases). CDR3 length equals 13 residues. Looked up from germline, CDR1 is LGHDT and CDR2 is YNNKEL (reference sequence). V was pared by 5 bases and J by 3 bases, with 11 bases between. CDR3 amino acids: CASSRQIYYEQYF. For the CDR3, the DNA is TGTGCCAGCAGCAGACAGATTTACTACGAGCAGTACTTC.

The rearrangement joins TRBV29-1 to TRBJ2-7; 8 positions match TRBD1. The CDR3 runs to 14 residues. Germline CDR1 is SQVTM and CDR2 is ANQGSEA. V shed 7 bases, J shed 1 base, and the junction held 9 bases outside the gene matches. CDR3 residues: CSASTGVGSYEQYF. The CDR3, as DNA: TGCAGCGCCTCGACAGGGGTTGGGTCCTACGAGCAGTACTTC.

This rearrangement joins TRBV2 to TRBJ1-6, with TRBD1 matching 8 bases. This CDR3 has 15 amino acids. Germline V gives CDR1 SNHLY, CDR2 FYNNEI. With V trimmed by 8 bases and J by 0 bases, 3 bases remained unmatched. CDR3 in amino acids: CASRQGISYNSPLHF. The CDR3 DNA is TGTGCCAGCCGACAGGGGATCTCCTATAATTCACCCCTCCACTTT.

For the CDR3, the DNA is TGTGCCAGCAGCTTAGATTCCATCTATGGCTACACCTTC. Translation gives CASSLDSIYGYTF. The chain combines TRBV7-9 with TRBJ1-2; no reliable D call. CDR3 length equals 13 residues. Germline CDR1 and CDR2: SEHNR and FQNEAQ (reference sequence). The V and J ends lost 1 base and 4 bases respectively, with 7 bases between them.

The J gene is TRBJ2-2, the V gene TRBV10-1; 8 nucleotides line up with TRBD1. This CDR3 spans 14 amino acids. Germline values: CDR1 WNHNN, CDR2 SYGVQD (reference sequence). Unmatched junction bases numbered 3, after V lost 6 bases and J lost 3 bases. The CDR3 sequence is CASRKGQDTGELFF. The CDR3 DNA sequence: TGCGCCAGCAGGAAGGGACAGGACACCGGGGAGCTGTTTTTT.

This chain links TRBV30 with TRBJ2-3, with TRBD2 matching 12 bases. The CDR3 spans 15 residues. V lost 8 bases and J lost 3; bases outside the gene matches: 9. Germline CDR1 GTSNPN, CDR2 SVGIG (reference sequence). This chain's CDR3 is CARTIGLAGTDTQYF. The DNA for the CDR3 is TGTGCCCGGACCATAGGACTAGCGGGAACAGATACGCAGTATTTT.

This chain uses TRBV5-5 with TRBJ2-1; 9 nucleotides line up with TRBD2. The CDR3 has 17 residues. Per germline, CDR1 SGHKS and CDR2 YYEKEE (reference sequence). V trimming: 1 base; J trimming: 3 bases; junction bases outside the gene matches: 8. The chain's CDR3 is CASSLLAGLAVYNEQFF. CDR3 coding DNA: TGTGCCAGCAGCTTGCTAGCGGGGCTAGCGGTCTACAATGAGCAGTTCTTC.

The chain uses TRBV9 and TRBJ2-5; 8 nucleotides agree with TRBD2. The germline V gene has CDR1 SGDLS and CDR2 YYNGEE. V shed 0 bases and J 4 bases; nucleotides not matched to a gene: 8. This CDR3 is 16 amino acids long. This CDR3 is CASSVEGAGVGETQYF. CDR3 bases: TGTGCCAGCAGCGTAGAGGGAGCGGGAGTCGGAGAGACCCAGTACTTC.